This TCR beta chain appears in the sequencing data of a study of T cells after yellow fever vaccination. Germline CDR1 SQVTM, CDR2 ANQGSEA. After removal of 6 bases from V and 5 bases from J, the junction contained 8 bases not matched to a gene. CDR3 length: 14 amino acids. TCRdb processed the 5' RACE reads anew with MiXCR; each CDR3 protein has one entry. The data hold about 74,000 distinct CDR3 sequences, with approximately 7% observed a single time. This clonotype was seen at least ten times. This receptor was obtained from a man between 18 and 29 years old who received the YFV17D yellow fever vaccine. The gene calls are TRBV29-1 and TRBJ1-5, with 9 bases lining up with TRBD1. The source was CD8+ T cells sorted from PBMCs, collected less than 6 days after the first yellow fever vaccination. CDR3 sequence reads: CSVTDRGEDQPQHF. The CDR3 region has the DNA TGCAGCGTAACAGACAGGGGGGAGGATCAGCCCCAGCATTTT.